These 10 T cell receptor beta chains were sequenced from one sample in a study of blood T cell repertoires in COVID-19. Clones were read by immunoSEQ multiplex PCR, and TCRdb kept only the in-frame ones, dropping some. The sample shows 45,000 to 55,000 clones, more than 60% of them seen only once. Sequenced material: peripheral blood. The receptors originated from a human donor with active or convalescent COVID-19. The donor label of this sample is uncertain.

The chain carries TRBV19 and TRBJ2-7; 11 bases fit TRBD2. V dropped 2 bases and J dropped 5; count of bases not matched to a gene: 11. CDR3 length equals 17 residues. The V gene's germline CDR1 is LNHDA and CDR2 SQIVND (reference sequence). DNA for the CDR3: TGTGCCAGTAGTATAAATGGTCTAGCGGGAGGAATCAACGAGCAGTACTTC. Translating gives CASSINGLAGGINEQYF.

The CDR3 loop is CASSLGGHGNEKLFF. The CDR3 DNA follows: TGTGCCAGCAGCTTAGGGGGGCATGGTAATGAAAAACTGTTTTTT. The genes are TRBV7-2 and TRBJ1-4; possibly TRBD1 for D (6 bases). Germline assignment: CDR1 SGHTA and CDR2 FQGNSA. CDR3 size: 15 residues. V dropped 1 base and J dropped 4 bases, with 10 bases sitting between them.

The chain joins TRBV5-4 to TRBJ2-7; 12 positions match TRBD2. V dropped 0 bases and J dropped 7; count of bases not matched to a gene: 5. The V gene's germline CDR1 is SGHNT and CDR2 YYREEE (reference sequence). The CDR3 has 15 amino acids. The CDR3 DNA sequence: TGTGCCAGCAGCTTGGTAACTAGCGGGAGGTGGGAGCAGTACTTC. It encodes CASSLVTSGRWEQYF. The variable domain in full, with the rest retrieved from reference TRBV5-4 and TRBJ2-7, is ETGVTQSPTHLIKTRGQQVTLRCSSQSGHNTVSWYQQALGQGPQFIFQYYREEENGRGNFPPRFSGLQFPNYSSELNVNALELDDSALYLCASSLVTSGRWEQYFGPGTRLTVT.

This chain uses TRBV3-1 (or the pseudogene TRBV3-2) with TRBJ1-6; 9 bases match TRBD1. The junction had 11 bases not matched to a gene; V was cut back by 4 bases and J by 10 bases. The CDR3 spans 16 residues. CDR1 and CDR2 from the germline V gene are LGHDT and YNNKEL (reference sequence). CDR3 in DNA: TGTGCCAGCAGCCGGGGACAGGGAACAAGGGGGTCACCCCTCCACTTT. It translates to CASSRGQGTRGSPLHF.

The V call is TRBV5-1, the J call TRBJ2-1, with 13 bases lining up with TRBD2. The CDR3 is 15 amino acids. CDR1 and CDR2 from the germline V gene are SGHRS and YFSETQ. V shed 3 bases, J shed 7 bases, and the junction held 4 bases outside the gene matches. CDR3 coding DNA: TGCGCCAGCAGCTCGACTAGCGGGAGGACTAATGAGCAGTTCTTC. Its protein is CASSSTSGRTNEQFF. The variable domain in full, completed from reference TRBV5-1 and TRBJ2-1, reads KAGVTQTPRYLIKTRGQQVTLSCSPISGHRSVSWYQQTPGQGLQFLFEYFSETQRNKGNFPGRFSGRQFSNSRSEMNVSTLELGDSALYLCASSSTSGRTNEQFFGPGTRLTVL.

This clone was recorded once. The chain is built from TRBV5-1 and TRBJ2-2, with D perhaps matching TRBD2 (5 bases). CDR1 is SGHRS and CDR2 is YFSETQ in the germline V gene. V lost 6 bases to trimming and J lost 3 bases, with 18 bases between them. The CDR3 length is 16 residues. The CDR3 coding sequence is TGCGCCAGCAACGCTATAGCGTCCCGAGACACCGGGGAGCTGTTTTTT. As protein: CASNAIASRDTGELFF. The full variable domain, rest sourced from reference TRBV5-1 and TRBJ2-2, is KAGVTQTPRYLIKTRGQQVTLSCSPISGHRSVSWYQQTPGQGLQFLFEYFSETQRNKGNFPGRFSGRQFSNSRSEMNVSTLELGDSALYLCASNAIASRDTGELFFGEGSRLTVL.

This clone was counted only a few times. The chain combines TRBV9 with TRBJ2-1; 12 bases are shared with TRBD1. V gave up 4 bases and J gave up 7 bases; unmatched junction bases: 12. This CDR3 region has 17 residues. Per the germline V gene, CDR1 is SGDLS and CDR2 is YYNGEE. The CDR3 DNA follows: TGTGCCAGCAGCCCAATTCCCGGGACAGGGGGCAAGAATGAGCAGTTCTTC. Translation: CASSPIPGTGGKNEQFF.

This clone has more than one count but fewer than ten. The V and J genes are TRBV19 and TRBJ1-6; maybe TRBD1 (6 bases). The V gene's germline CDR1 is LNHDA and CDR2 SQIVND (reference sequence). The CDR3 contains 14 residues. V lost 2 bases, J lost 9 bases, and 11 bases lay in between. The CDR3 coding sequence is TGTGCCAGTAGTATAATAGGGGGTGGTTCACCCCTCCACTTT. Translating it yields CASSIIGGGSPLHF.

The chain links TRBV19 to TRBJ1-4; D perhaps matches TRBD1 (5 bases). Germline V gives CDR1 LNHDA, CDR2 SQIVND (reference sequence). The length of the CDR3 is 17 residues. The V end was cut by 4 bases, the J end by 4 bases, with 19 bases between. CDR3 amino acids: CASSTLRPSGVNEKLFF. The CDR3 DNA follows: TGTGCCAGTAGTACCCTCCGGCCCTCGGGGGTTAATGAAAAACTGTTTTTT.

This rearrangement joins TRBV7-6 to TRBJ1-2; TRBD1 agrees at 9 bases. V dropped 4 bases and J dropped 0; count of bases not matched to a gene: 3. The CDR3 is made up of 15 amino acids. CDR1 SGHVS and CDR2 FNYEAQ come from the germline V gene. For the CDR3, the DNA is TGTGCCAGCAGCTCACGGACAGGGGCTAACTATGGCTACACCTTC. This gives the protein CASSSRTGANYGYTF.